The subject of this entry is one T cell receptor (beta chain). This specimen comes from a study of blood T cell repertoires in COVID-19. Study context: Acute-phase and convalescent COVID-19 samples originated in the United States, Italy and Spain. From T cells, B-cell-depleted T cells, or PBMCs came the material, which was cDNA or gDNA.

Seattle patients were enrolled during active infection and followed longitudinally. In the original analysis: Counts of nucleated cells, estimated from reference gene primer amplification, were obtained. The protocol was immunoSEQ multiplex PCR, while the TCRdb copy is restricted to in-frame clones and leaves out a portion. The DNA gave D and trimming, while V, J and clone size come from that table. The sample has 110,000 or so clones, approximately 85% seen once; the top ten hold more than 5%. The sequenced sample consisted of peripheral blood. The sequence derives from a woman aged 55-69 years with COVID-19, enrolled during active disease.

CDR3 sequence: CASSLDTWAGDTEAFF. The DNA of the CDR3 is TGTGCCAGCAGCTTGGATACCTGGGCGGGGGACACTGAAGCTTTCTTT. The chain has TRBV5-4 and TRBJ1-1; a weak D match, TRBD1 (5 bases). Germline V gives CDR1 SGHNT, CDR2 YYREEE (reference sequence). V lost 0 bases to trimming and J lost 3 bases, with 15 bases between them. There are 16 residues in the CDR3.